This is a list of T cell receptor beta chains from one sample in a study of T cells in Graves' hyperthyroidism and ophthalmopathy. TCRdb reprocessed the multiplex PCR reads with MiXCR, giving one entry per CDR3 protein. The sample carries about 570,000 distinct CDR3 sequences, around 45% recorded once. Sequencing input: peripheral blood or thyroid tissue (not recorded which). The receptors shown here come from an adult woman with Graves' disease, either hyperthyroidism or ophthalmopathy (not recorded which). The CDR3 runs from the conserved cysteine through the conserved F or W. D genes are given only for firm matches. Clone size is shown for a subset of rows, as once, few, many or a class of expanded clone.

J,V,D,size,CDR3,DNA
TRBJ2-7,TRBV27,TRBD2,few,CASSTRAGGVYEQYF,TGTGCCAGCAGTACACGAGCGGGAGGGGTCTACGAGCAGTACTTC
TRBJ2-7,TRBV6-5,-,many,CASSYSTSLGEQYF,TGTGCCAGCAGTTACTCGACAAGTCTGGGCGAGCAGTACTTC
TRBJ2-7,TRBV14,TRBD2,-,CASSLSGGAGEQYF,TGTGCCAGCAGTTTGAGCGGGGGGGCCGGCGAGCAGTACTTC
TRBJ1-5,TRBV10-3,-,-,CAISESTIAGVVETQHF,TGTGCCATCAGTGAGTCGACAATAGCGGGAGTGGTAGAGACCCAGCATTTT
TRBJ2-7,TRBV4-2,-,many,CASSPTAGVEQYF,TGTGCCAGCAGCCCCACAGCAGGGGTCGAGCAGTACTTC
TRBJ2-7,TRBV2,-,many,CASRTLEGGEWYEQYF,TGTGCCAGCAGGACTTTGGAGGGGGGAGAGTGGTACGAGCAGTACTTC
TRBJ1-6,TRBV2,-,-,CASRWDGNSPLHF,TGTGCCAGCAGGTGGGACGGTAATTCACCCCTCCACTTT
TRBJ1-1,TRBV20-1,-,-,CSAPGRGTTEAFF,TGCAGTGCTCCTGGACGGGGAACCACTGAAGCTTTCTTT
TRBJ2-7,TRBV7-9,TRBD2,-,CASSLGRTSGYEQYF,TGTGCCAGCAGCTTAGGGCGGACTAGCGGATACGAGCAGTACTTC
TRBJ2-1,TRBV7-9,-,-,CASTKSENEQFF,TGTGCCAGCACCAAAAGCGAAAATGAGCAGTTCTTC
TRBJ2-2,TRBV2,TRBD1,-,CASSETGFTGELFF,TGTGCCAGCAGCGAGACAGGGTTCACCGGGGAGCTGTTTTTT
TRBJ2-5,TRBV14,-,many,CASSQDRGGVTQYF,TGTGCCAGCAGCCAAGACAGGGGAGGTGTGACCCAGTACTTC
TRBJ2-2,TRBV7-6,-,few,CASAGRRGELFF,TGTGCCAGCGCCGGTCGGCGGGGGGAGCTGTTTTTT
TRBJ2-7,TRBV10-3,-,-,CAISERGDEQYF,TGTGCCATCAGTGAGAGGGGAGACGAGCAGTACTTC
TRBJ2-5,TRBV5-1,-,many,CASSLYSYQETQYF,TGCGCCAGCAGCTTGTACTCTTACCAAGAGACCCAGTACTTC
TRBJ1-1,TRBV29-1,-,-,CSAGYSMNTEAFF,TGCAGCGCAGGGTATTCCATGAACACTGAAGCTTTCTTT
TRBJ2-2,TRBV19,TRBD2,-,CASRELAANTGELFF,TGTGCCAGTAGGGAACTAGCGGCGAACACCGGGGAGCTGTTTTTT
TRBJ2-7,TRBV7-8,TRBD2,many,CASSPKRTSGTSYEQYF,TGTGCCAGCAGCCCAAAACGGACTAGCGGGACCTCCTACGAGCAGTACTTC
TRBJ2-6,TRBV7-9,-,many,CASSSTGANVLTF,TGTGCCAGCAGTTCCACTGGGGCCAACGTCCTGACTTTC
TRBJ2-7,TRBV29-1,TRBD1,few,CSVYAGGYEQYF,TGCAGCGTTTACGCAGGGGGCTACGAGCAGTACTTC
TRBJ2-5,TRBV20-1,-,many,CSAPIRGETQYF,TGCAGTGCCCCGATACGAGGAGAGACCCAGTACTTC
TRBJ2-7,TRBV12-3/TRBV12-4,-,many,CASSSGTRDTSSYEQYF,TGTGCCAGCAGCTCAGGGACCAGGGACACGTCATCCTACGAGCAGTACTTC
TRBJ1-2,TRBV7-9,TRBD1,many,CASSSKTGNYGYTF,TGTGCCAGCAGCTCAAAGACAGGGAACTATGGCTACACCTTC
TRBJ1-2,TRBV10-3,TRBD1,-,CAISEPRARTGEVLGYGYTF,TGTGCCATCAGTGAGCCGCGTGCTCGGACAGGTGAAGTGCTCGGCTATGGCTACACCTTC
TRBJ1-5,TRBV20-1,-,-,CSVGVGYYNQPQHF,TGCAGTGTTGGTGTGGGCTATTACAATCAGCCCCAGCATTTT
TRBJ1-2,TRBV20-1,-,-,CSAKEGETNYGYTF,TGCAGTGCCAAGGAGGGGGAAACTAACTATGGCTACACCTTC
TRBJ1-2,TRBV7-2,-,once,CASSSPLSREDDGYTF,TGTGCCAGCAGCTCTCCCCTTTCAAGGGAGGATGACGGCTACACCTTC
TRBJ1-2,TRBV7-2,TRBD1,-,CASSLPGQGWGYTF,TGTGCCAGCAGCTTACCGGGACAGGGATGGGGCTACACCTTC
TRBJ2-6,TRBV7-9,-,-,CASSLGSTNVLTF,TGTGCCAGCAGCTTAGGGTCGACCAACGTCCTGACTTTC
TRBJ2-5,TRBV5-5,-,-,CASSLVWAGTQYF,TGTGCCAGCAGCTTGGTTTGGGCAGGGACCCAGTACTTC
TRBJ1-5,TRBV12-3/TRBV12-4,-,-,CASSQDKQPQHF,TGTGCCAGCAGTCAAGACAAGCAGCCCCAGCATTTT
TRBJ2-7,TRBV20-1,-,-,CSASTPNSYEQYF,TGCAGTGCTAGTACGCCAAACTCCTACGAGCAGTACTTC
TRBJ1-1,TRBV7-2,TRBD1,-,CASSKGTALEAFF,TGTGCCAGCAGCAAAGGGACAGCCCTAGAAGCTTTCTTT
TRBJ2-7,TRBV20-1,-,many,CSASDSKNYEQYF,TGCAGTGCTAGTGATAGCAAGAACTACGAGCAGTACTTC
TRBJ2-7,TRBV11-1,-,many,CASSLYVDFYEQYF,TGTGCCAGCAGCTTATATGTGGATTTTTACGAGCAGTACTTC
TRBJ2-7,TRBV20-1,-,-,CSARGVRSSYEQYF,TGCAGTGCTAGAGGAGTCAGGAGCTCTTACGAGCAGTACTTC